The next 25 T cell receptor beta chains were all read from a single sample in a study of OX40 agonist ivuxolimab in advanced cancers. Produced via immunoSEQ multiplex PCR; TCRdb's table is partial and in-frame only. In the table there are tens of thousands of clones, approximately 91% of which are singletons. This specimen was CD4+ or CD8+ T cells sorted from blood, taken in a trial of the OX40 agonist ivuxolimab. All receptors derive from an adult with an advanced solid tumor such as melanoma, head and neck, liver or kidney cancer.

This clone was observed once. The chain has TRBV28 and TRBJ1-4, with 7 bases matching TRBD1. The J segment lost 2 bases and the V segment lost 7 bases, leaving 4 bases of the junction unmatched. This CDR3 is 14 amino acids long. Germline V lookup: CDR1 MDHEN, CDR2 SYDVKM. The CDR3 is CASNRGFTNEKLFF. In DNA form, the CDR3 reads TGTGCCAGCAACAGGGGTTTTACTAATGAAAAACTGTTTTTT.

The chain uses TRBV9 and TRBJ2-1; TRBD1 is a possible D gene (8 bases). Germline V gene sequence: CDR1 SGDLS, CDR2 YYNGEE. V was clipped by 3 bases and J by 3 bases, with 19 bases between them. The CDR3 has 17 residues. CDR3 residues: CASSGGGRQGRYNEQFF. As DNA, the CDR3 is TGTGCCAGCAGCGGGGGGGGGAGACAGGGGCGCTACAATGAGCAGTTCTTC.

This chain connects TRBV6-5 to TRBJ1-5; 7 nucleotides agree with TRBD1. Unmatched junction bases numbered 7, after V lost 7 bases and J lost 7 bases. In germline, CDR1 is MNHEY, CDR2 SVGAGI. CDR3 length: 13 amino acids. This chain's CDR3 is CASKGGSRQPQHF. The CDR3 DNA reads as TGTGCCAGCAAAGGGGGCTCTAGGCAGCCCCAGCATTTT.

The V gene is TRBV19, the J gene TRBJ1-2; D is undetermined. This CDR3 has 15 residues. Germline V gene sequence: CDR1 LNHDA, CDR2 SQIVND (reference sequence). Trimming shortened V by 0 bases and J by 6 bases, and 14 bases separated the two germline ends. In nucleotides, the CDR3 is TGTGCCAGTAGTATAGAGGACGTATCATTGGATGGCTACACCTTC. Protein sequence: CASSIEDVSLDGYTF. The variable domain in full, completed from reference TRBV19 and TRBJ1-2, reads DGGITQSPKYLFRKEGQNVTLSCEQNLNHDAMYWYRQDPGQGLRLIYYSQIVNDFQKGDIAEGYSVSREKKESFPLTVTSAQKNPTAFYLCASSIEDVSLDGYTFGSGTRLTVV.

V is TRBV15 and J is TRBJ2-5, with 10 bases aligning to TRBD2. The CDR3 contains 14 residues. V shed 5 bases and J 4 bases; nucleotides not matched to a gene: 4. Looked up from germline, CDR1 is LNHNV and CDR2 is YYDKDF (reference sequence). DNA of the CDR3: TGTGCCACCAGCTCCGGACTAGCGGTAGAGACCCAGTACTTC. Its translation is CATSSGLAVETQYF.

V is TRBV18 and J is TRBJ1-5; the D is unclear. CDR1 is KGHSH, CDR2 LQKENI, per germline. The CDR3 runs to 15 residues. The ends were cut back, 1 base at V and 2 bases at J, with 9 bases in the middle. CDR3 sequence (DNA): TGTGCCAGCTCACCACTCTCCGGGGGCAATCAGCCCCAGCATTTT. This gives the protein CASSPLSGGNQPQHF. The complete variable domain, with remaining parts taken from reference TRBV18 and TRBJ1-5, reads NAGVMQNPRHLVRRRGQEARLRCSPMKGHSHVYWYRQLPEEGLKFMVYLQKENIIDESGMPKERFSAEFPKEGPSILRIQQVVRGDSAAYFCASSPLSGGNQPQHFGDGTRLSIL.

V and J are TRBV19 and TRBJ1-2; tentative D call: TRBD1 (5 bases). The CDR3 is made up of 15 amino acids. Germline-derived CDR1 and CDR2 are LNHDA and SQIVND (reference sequence). The V and J ends lost 11 bases and 6 bases respectively, with 25 bases between them. DNA for the CDR3: TGTGCCTCGGCCGGGGGGTGGGTGTCAGCTAATGGCTACACCTTC. This codes for CASAGGWVSANGYTF.

The chain links TRBV9 to TRBJ2-5; possibly TRBD2 for D (6 bases). This CDR3 region has 15 residues. Germline V gene sequence: CDR1 SGDLS, CDR2 YYNGEE. The V end was cut by 0 bases, the J end by 4 bases, with 13 bases between. CDR3 in amino acids: CASSVGPREAETQYF. The CDR3 DNA reads TGTGCCAGCAGCGTAGGTCCCAGGGAGGCAGAGACCCAGTACTTC.

This chain connects TRBV19 to TRBJ1-1; the D gene is possibly TRBD1 (5 bases). The CDR3 has 15 amino acids. Deletions cut 3 bases from V and 5 bases from J, with 16 bases between. Looked up from germline, CDR1 is LNHDA and CDR2 is SQIVND (reference sequence). CDR3 nucleotide sequence: TGTGCCAGTAGTATTCCGGGGGAAAGGATTACTGAAGCTTTCTTT. As protein: CASSIPGERITEAFF.

The gene calls are TRBV6-5 and TRBJ1-4; maybe TRBD1 (5 bases). V lost 7 bases and J 2 bases, leaving 8 bases between the germline ends. From germline, CDR1 is MNHEY and CDR2 SVGAGI. This CDR3 spans 13 amino acids. The CDR3: CASTQGTNEKLFF. CDR3 coding DNA: TGTGCCAGCACGCAGGGTACTAATGAAAAACTGTTTTTT.

V is TRBV19 and J is TRBJ1-3, with a possible D match to TRBD1 (5 bases). The CDR3 extends over 15 amino acids. Looked up from germline, CDR1 is LNHDA and CDR2 is SQIVND (reference sequence). Trimming took 6 bases from V and 0 from J, leaving 12 bases between them. For the CDR3, the DNA is TGTGCCAGTAGGAGGGACCGCAACTCTGGAAACACCATATATTTT. Translated, it gives CASRRDRNSGNTIYF.

The sample holds a few counts of this clone. The chain recombines TRBV9 with TRBJ2-2; 7 bases fit TRBD2. The CDR3 consists of 16 residues. Germline-derived CDR1 and CDR2 are SGDLS and YYNGEE. The J segment lost 8 bases and the V segment lost 4 bases, leaving 14 bases of the junction unmatched. The CDR3 is CASSPRGSGNSGELFF. In DNA, the CDR3 is TGTGCCAGCAGCCCTAGAGGGAGCGGGAATTCGGGGGAGCTGTTTTTT.

V usage is TRBV18 and J usage is TRBJ2-5; D call uncertain. The DNA end favors TRBJ2-7, so the J call may be wrong. CDR3 length equals 13 residues. Per germline, CDR1 KGHSH and CDR2 LQKENI. The CDR3 spells CASSREDWYEQYF. CDR3 sequence (DNA): TGTGCCAGCTCACGGGAAGACTGGTACGAGCAGTACTTC.

This chain links TRBV4-2 with TRBJ1-2; 11 nucleotides agree with TRBD1. With 5 bases clipped from V and 5 bases from J, the junction kept 4 bases outside the gene matches. CDR1 LGHNA and CDR2 YNFKEQ come from the germline V gene. The CDR3 is 14 residues long. The CDR3 spells CASSEGTGGYGYTF. CDR3 DNA sequence: TGTGCCAGCAGCGAGGGGACAGGGGGTTATGGCTACACCTTC.

The CDR3 here is CASSLGTGGTRHTGELFF. CDR3 nucleotide sequence: TGTGCCAGCAGTTTAGGGACAGGGGGAACTCGCCACACCGGGGAGCTGTTTTTT. The chain couples TRBV28 to TRBJ2-2, with 11 bases matching TRBD1. Germline values: CDR1 MDHEN, CDR2 SYDVKM. CDR3 length: 18 residues. V dropped 2 bases and J dropped 3; count of bases not matched to a gene: 8.

This chain joins TRBV15 and TRBJ1-2, with unresolved D. V was trimmed by 0 bases and J by 5 bases, leaving 13 bases between them. This CDR3 has 15 residues. Germline assignment: CDR1 LNHNV and CDR2 YYDKDF (reference sequence). The CDR3 region has the DNA TGTGCCACCAGCAGAGACCTCTACCGTCTGTATGGCTACACCTTC. This codes for CATSRDLYRLYGYTF.

The chain recombines TRBV18 with TRBJ2-1, with 8 bases fitting TRBD2. The V gene's germline CDR1 is KGHSH and CDR2 LQKENI. This CDR3 contains 15 residues. J was trimmed by 3 bases and V by 0 bases; bases with no gene match: 1. The CDR3 nucleotides are TGTGCCAGCTCACCACCCGGGAGGGTCTACAATGAGCAGTTCTTC. As protein: CASSPPGRVYNEQFF.

As concerns this clone: The junction shows a germline mismatch at one end, possibly a read error. The chain couples TRBV7-9 to TRBJ2-1, with TRBD1 identical over 8 bases. This CDR3 has 15 amino acids. Germline V gene data show CDR1 as SEHNR and CDR2 as FQNEAQ (reference sequence). CDR3 residues: CASRFPGGGFNEQFF. The CDR3 nucleotides read TGTGCCAGCCGCTTCCCAGGGGGCGGTTTCAATGAGCAGTTCTTC.

V usage is TRBV2 and J usage is TRBJ2-3; maybe TRBD2 (5 bases). Germline V lookup: CDR1 SNHLY, CDR2 FYNNEI. V lost 5 bases to trimming and J lost 2 bases, with 11 bases between them. The CDR3 has 14 amino acids. The CDR3 DNA reads as TGTGCCAGCAGTCCGGACTCGTACACAGATACGCAGTATTTT. This codes for CASSPDSYTDTQYF.

The rearrangement links TRBV5-1 to TRBJ2-2; D not certain. The CDR3 consists of 15 residues. V was trimmed by 0 bases and J by 6 bases, leaving 12 bases between them. The germline CDR1 and CDR2 sequences are SGHRS and YFSETQ. CDR3 bases: TGCGCCAGCAGCTTGGACTGGGTTGTTGCCGGGGAGCTGTTTTTT. Translation: CASSLDWVVAGELFF.

In the case of this clone: This specimen includes other DNA sequences encoding the same CDR3. V gene TRBV2 combines with J gene TRBJ2-7; D is possibly TRBD1 or TRBD2 (7 bases each). Germline CDR1 is SNHLY and CDR2 is FYNNEI. Trimming stripped 2 bases from V and 4 bases from J, with 18 bases between. The CDR3 runs to 16 residues. This CDR3 is CASSEWGAGGGYEQYF. Here the CDR3 DNA reads TGTGCCAGCAGTGAATGGGGGGCAGGGGGGGGATACGAGCAGTACTTC.

This clone was observed a single time. The gene calls are TRBV5-5 and TRBJ1-4; D may be TRBD1 (6 bases). Germline CDR1 SGHKS, CDR2 YYEKEE (reference sequence). V was cut by 6 bases and J by 4 bases, with 16 bases left in between. This CDR3 has 15 amino acids. The CDR3 sequence: CASTQGGVGNEKLFF. CDR3 sequence (DNA): TGTGCCAGCACCCAAGGGGGGGTTGGTAATGAAAAACTGTTTTTT.

The rearrangement links TRBV9 to TRBJ2-1; D not certain. CDR3 size: 13 residues. The V end lost 3 bases, the J end lost 5 bases, and 9 bases lay between the germline ends. Germline-derived CDR1 and CDR2 are SGDLS and YYNGEE. The CDR3 DNA is TGTGCCAGCAGCGACGCCCTACACAATGAGCAGTTCTTC. It translates to CASSDALHNEQFF. The entire variable domain, with the rest obtained from reference TRBV9 and TRBJ2-1, is as follows: DSGVTQTPKHLITATGQRVTLRCSPRSGDLSVYWYQQSLDQGLQFLIQYYNGEERAKGNILERFSAQQFPDLHSELNLSSLELGDSALYFCASSDALHNEQFFGPGTRLTVL.

The rearrangement links TRBV10-1 to TRBJ2-5; D call uncertain. Germline V gene sequence: CDR1 WNHNN, CDR2 SYGVQD (reference sequence). V was trimmed by 3 bases and J by 1 base, leaving 0 bases between them. The CDR3 runs to 11 residues. The CDR3 loop reads CASSDQETQYF. The DNA of the CDR3 is TGCGCCAGCAGTGACCAAGAGACCCAGTACTTC.

The sample holds one count of this clone. The J gene is TRBJ2-6, the V gene TRBV21-1; TRBD1 was called by the table and not checked on the DNA. TRBV21-1 is listed as a pseudogene. This CDR3 is built from 17 residues. CDR3 nucleotide sequence: TGTGCCAGCAGCACCGGACAGGCGTACTCTGGGGCCAACGTCCTGACTTTC. This gives the protein CASSTGQAYSGANVLTF.